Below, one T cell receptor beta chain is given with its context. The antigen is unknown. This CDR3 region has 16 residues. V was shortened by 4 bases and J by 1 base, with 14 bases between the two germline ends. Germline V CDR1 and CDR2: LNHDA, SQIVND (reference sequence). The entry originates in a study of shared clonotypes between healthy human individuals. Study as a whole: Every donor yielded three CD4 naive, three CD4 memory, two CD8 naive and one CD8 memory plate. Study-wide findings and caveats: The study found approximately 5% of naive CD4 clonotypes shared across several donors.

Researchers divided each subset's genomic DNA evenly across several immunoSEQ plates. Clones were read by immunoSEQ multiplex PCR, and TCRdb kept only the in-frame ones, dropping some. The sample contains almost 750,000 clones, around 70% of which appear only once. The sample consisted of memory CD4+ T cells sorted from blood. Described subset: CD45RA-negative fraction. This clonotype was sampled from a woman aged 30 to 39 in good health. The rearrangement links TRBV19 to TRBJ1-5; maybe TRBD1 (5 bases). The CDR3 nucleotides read TGTGCCAGTAGTACCAACCCAGGGTCAAGCAATCAGCCCCAGCATTTT. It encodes CASSTNPGSSNQPQHF.